This T cell receptor beta chain was recorded in a study of blood T cell repertoires in COVID-19. Clones were read by immunoSEQ multiplex PCR, and TCRdb kept only the in-frame ones, dropping some. Here the sample spans some 320,000 clones, 90% being singletons. V lost 6 bases to trimming and J lost 3 bases, with 9 bases between them. Looked up from germline, CDR1 is SQVTM and CDR2 is ANQGSEA. This CDR3 spans 12 amino acids. The chain is built from TRBV29-1 and TRBJ1-3, with D possibly matching TRBD1 (6 bases). The clonotype was recovered from a woman aged 30 to 39 who had been exposed to COVID-19. The sample comprised PBMCs or T cells enriched from blood (not recorded which). The CDR3 region is CSVGGLGNTIYF. CDR3 nucleotides: TGCAGCGTGGGGGGGCTTGGAAACACCATATATTTT.